The 21 T cell receptor beta chains presented below share a single source sample, sequenced in a study of beta chain features in type 1 diabetes. Of the isolated RNA, all was reverse transcribed, and so the sequenced material was expressed TCRB transcripts. Profiling relied on immunoSEQ multiplex PCR, and the TCRdb table lists in-frame clones only, not all of them. The sample lists 900,000 or so clones, roughly 17% seen once, with 0.02% to 0.03% in the top ten. Sequences were obtained from naive CD4+ T cells from blood. These receptors originate from a woman aged 18-29 years in good health.

This clone came up a few times. The identical CDR3 is also encoded by other nucleotide sequences in the sample. The rearrangement uses TRBV28 and TRBJ1-5; tentatively, D is TRBD1 (5 bases). V lost 8 bases, J lost 0 bases, and 5 bases lay in between. The CDR3 has 12 amino acids. The germline gives CDR1 MDHEN, CDR2 SYDVKM. The CDR3 sequence is CASGGSNQPQHF. CDR3 nucleotides: TGTGCCAGCGGGGGTAGCAATCAGCCCCAGCATTTT.

This clone occurred a few times. CDR3 sequence (DNA): TGTGCCATCAGCCTTGACATACCGAACACCGGGGAGCTGTTTTTT. Translated: CAISLDIPNTGELFF. V gene TRBV10-3 combines with J gene TRBJ2-2; D not resolved. The CDR3 is 15 amino acids. The germline gives CDR1 ENHRY, CDR2 SYGVKD. V was pared by 6 bases and J by 0 bases, with 11 bases between.

The chain carries TRBV6-5 and TRBJ2-5; a possible D gene is TRBD2 (6 bases). Germline-derived CDR1 and CDR2 are MNHEY and SVGAGI. The CDR3 spans 14 residues. With 7 bases removed from V and 5 bases from J, the gap between germline ends came to 17 bases. As DNA, the CDR3 is TGTGCCAGCACCCCACCGGAGGGACGGGAGACCCAGTACTTC. It specifies CASTPPEGRETQYF.

A few counts support this clone. At the DNA level, this CDR3 is encoded by other sequences in the same sample as well. The chain couples TRBV5-1 to TRBJ2-1; D call uncertain. Germline-derived CDR1 and CDR2 are SGHRS and YFSETQ. V gave up 0 bases and J gave up 3 bases, with 4 bases separating them. The CDR3 has 13 amino acids. CDR3 DNA sequence: TGCGCCAGCAGCTTGGGCGGCTACAATGAGCAGTTCTTC. Residues: CASSLGGYNEQFF.

This clone was counted between two and nine times. This chain links TRBV6-6 with TRBJ1-1; 10 bases line up with TRBD1. This CDR3 is built from 14 residues. Losses at the gene ends were 6 bases for V and 3 bases for J; bases not matched to a gene: 4. CDR1 and CDR2 (germline): MNHNY, SVGAGI (reference sequence). CDR3 loop: CASSEGQGHTEAFF. Written as DNA, the CDR3 is TGTGCCAGCAGCGAGGGACAGGGGCACACTGAAGCTTTCTTT.

The sample holds a few counts of this clone. The chain uses TRBV15 and TRBJ1-3, with D unresolved. V gave up 6 bases and J gave up 4 bases, with 10 bases separating them. The CDR3 runs 13 residues. Germline V gives CDR1 LNHNV, CDR2 YYDKDF (reference sequence). The DNA of the CDR3 is TGTGCCACCAGGCAGCCGGGGGGAAACACCATATATTTT. Its translation is CATRQPGGNTIYF.

The CDR3 nucleotides are TGTGCCAGCATCGGCGGTGAGCAGTTCTTC. This sequence encodes CASIGGEQFF. The rearrangement uses TRBV28 and TRBJ2-1; D call uncertain. V lost 7 bases, J lost 9 bases, and 7 bases lay in between. CDR1 and CDR2 from the germline V gene are MDHEN and SYDVKM. The length of the CDR3 is 10 residues. The full variable domain, rest sourced from reference TRBV28 and TRBJ2-1, is DVKVTQSSRYLVKRTGEKVFLECVQDMDHENMFWYRQDPGLGLRLIYFSYDVKMKEKGDIPEGYSVSREKKERFSLILESASTNQTSMYLCASIGGEQFFGPGTRLTVL.

This rearrangement joins TRBV28 to TRBJ1-2, with a possible D match to TRBD1 (5 bases). Germline CDR1 and CDR2: MDHEN and SYDVKM. This CDR3 has 16 residues. The V end lost 4 bases, the J end lost 7 bases, and 22 bases lay between the germline ends. The CDR3 loop reads CASSSLFWQGIGGYTF. In DNA, the CDR3 is TGTGCCAGCAGTTCCCTCTTCTGGCAGGGAATAGGTGGCTACACCTTC.

The rearrangement links TRBV6-6 to TRBJ1-5; D gene unclear. Germline V CDR1 and CDR2: MNHNY, SVGAGI (reference sequence). This CDR3 contains 13 residues. Trimming cost V 3 bases and J 9 bases, with 12 bases left between them. In DNA, the CDR3 is TGTGCCAGCAGTTATAGCTGGGATGGGCCCCAGCATTTT. Translated: CASSYSWDGPQHF.

This clone was seen more than once but under ten times. The chain joins TRBV5-1 to TRBJ2-1; 9 bases align to TRBD2. Trimming took 7 bases from V and 7 from J; bases not matched to a gene: 9. Germline CDR1 is SGHRS and CDR2 is YFSETQ. The CDR3 totals 14 residues. The CDR3 nucleotides are TGCGCCAGCCGTTTAGCGGGAGATGGGAATGAGCAGTTCTTC. It yields the protein CASRLAGDGNEQFF.

The table lists this clone with many counts. The V and J genes are TRBV21-1 and TRBJ1-4; the listed D gene, TRBD1, was not tested against the DNA. TRBV21-1 is a known pseudogene. The CDR3 length is 15 residues. CDR3 nucleotides: TGTGCCAGCAGCAAGGGGGACAGGGGAGGCGAAAAACTGTTTTTT. Residues: CASSKGDRGGEKLFF.

This clone has more than one count but fewer than ten. The sample has other DNA sequences that encode this CDR3 too. The J gene is TRBJ2-1, the V gene TRBV5-1; D uncertain. Deletions cut 0 bases from V and 0 bases from J, with 7 bases between. The germline CDR1 and CDR2 sequences are SGHRS and YFSETQ. The CDR3 sequence is 15 residues long. The CDR3, as DNA: TGCGCCAGCAGCTTGGAGGGAAGCTCCTACAATGAGCAGTTCTTC. Translation gives CASSLEGSSYNEQFF. The full variable domain, rest sourced from reference TRBV5-1 and TRBJ2-1, is KAGVTQTPRYLIKTRGQQVTLSCSPISGHRSVSWYQQTPGQGLQFLFEYFSETQRNKGNFPGRFSGRQFSNSRSEMNVSTLELGDSALYLCASSLEGSSYNEQFFGPGTRLTVL.

This clone has just a few counts. The chain recombines TRBV10-3 with TRBJ1-3; D is possibly TRBD1 (6 bases). V gave up 3 bases and J gave up 0 bases, with 9 bases separating them. Germline CDR1 and CDR2: ENHRY and SYGVKD. The CDR3 contains 15 residues. CDR3 amino acids: CAISDPTGSGNTIYF. CDR3 DNA: TGTGCCATCAGTGACCCGACAGGCTCTGGAAACACCATATATTTT.

The J gene is TRBJ2-6, the V gene TRBV4-3, with D perhaps matching TRBD2 (6 bases). Between the trimmed V and J ends, which lost 6 bases and 0 bases, there was a span of 15 bases. CDR3 length: 17 residues. Germline assignment: CDR1 LGHNA and CDR2 YSLEER. In nucleotides, the CDR3 is TGCGCCAGCAGTTGGAGGGGACCCGGCTCTGGGGCCAACGTCCTGACTTTC. Residues: CASSWRGPGSGANVLTF.

This clone was observed a handful of times. The genes are TRBV4-1 and TRBJ2-7, with a possible D match to TRBD2 (5 bases). The germline V gene encodes CDR1 MGHRA and CDR2 YSYEKL. Trimming left V 3 bases short and J 0 bases short, with 9 bases between. This CDR3 comprises 14 residues. The CDR3 DNA reads TGCGCCAGCAGCCATGGGGAGAGCTCCTACGAGCAGTACTTC. Encoded protein: CASSHGESSYEQYF.

DNA for the CDR3: TGCGCCAGCAGCCACACAAAAAGGAAAAGTGGCAGGGGAGCCCAGCATTTT. Its protein product is CASSHTKRKSGRGAQHF. The chain is built from TRBV4-3 and TRBJ1-5; D possibly corresponds to TRBD1 (6 bases). CDR3 length equals 17 residues. CDR1 and CDR2 from the germline V gene are LGHNA and YSLEER. V lost 3 bases, J lost 11 bases, and 26 bases lay in between.

This chain joins TRBV7-9 and TRBJ2-7; D is unresolved. This CDR3 contains 14 residues. CDR1 is SEHNR, CDR2 FQNEAQ, per germline (reference sequence). V gave up 5 bases and J gave up 3 bases, with 14 bases separating them. The CDR3 nucleotides are TGTGCCAGCAGCCCACGGGCGACGAGCTACGAGCAGTACTTC. It yields the protein CASSPRATSYEQYF.

The CDR3, as DNA: TGTGCCAGCAGCGCTAGCGGGAGATCAGATACGCAGTATTTT. It codes for CASSASGRSDTQYF. This chain joins TRBV9 and TRBJ2-3; TRBD2 matches 10 bases. Trimming removed 3 bases from V and 4 bases from J; junction bases left unmatched: 2. The CDR3 has 14 residues. The germline V gene has CDR1 SGDLS and CDR2 YYNGEE. Filled out from reference TRBV9 and TRBJ2-3, the complete variable domain reads DSGVTQTPKHLITATGQRVTLRCSPRSGDLSVYWYQQSLDQGLQFLIQYYNGEERAKGNILERFSAQQFPDLHSELNLSSLELGDSALYFCASSASGRSDTQYFGPGTRLTVL.

This clone has more than one count but fewer than ten. The J gene is TRBJ1-5, the V gene TRBV27; D call uncertain. This CDR3 contains 15 residues. Germline V gene sequence: CDR1 MNHEY, CDR2 SMNVEV (reference sequence). Trimming pared 6 bases from V and 3 bases from J, leaving 15 bases between. CDR3 DNA sequence: TGTGCCAGCAGCCGAGACCGGGCCTACAATCAGCCCCAGCATTTT. It encodes CASSRDRAYNQPQHF.

This chain connects TRBV4-2 to TRBJ2-5; weak D call: TRBD1 (7 bases). CDR3 size: 16 residues. V lost 3 bases, J lost 9 bases, and 23 bases lay in between. CDR1 LGHNA and CDR2 YNFKEQ come from the germline V gene. DNA for the CDR3: TGTGCCAGCAGCCAGGCGGGACAGCACGGCCAAGGGGCCCAGTACTTC. Translating it yields CASSQAGQHGQGAQYF.

Only a few counts were recorded for this clone. The chain employs TRBV18 and TRBJ2-1; 12 positions agree with TRBD1. The CDR3 spans 17 residues. Germline values: CDR1 KGHSH, CDR2 LQKENI. The trim removed 5 bases at V and 2 bases at J, leaving 7 bases unmatched. CDR3 nucleotide sequence: TGTGCCAGCTCAGGTGGGACAGGGGGCAAAGCCTACAATGAGCAGTTCTTC. It encodes CASSGGTGGKAYNEQFF. Based on the CDR3 plus reference TRBV18 and TRBJ2-1, the full variable domain is NAGVMQNPRHLVRRRGQEARLRCSPMKGHSHVYWYRQLPEEGLKFMVYLQKENIIDESGMPKERFSAEFPKEGPSILRIQQVVRGDSAAYFCASSGGTGGKAYNEQFFGPGTRLTVL.